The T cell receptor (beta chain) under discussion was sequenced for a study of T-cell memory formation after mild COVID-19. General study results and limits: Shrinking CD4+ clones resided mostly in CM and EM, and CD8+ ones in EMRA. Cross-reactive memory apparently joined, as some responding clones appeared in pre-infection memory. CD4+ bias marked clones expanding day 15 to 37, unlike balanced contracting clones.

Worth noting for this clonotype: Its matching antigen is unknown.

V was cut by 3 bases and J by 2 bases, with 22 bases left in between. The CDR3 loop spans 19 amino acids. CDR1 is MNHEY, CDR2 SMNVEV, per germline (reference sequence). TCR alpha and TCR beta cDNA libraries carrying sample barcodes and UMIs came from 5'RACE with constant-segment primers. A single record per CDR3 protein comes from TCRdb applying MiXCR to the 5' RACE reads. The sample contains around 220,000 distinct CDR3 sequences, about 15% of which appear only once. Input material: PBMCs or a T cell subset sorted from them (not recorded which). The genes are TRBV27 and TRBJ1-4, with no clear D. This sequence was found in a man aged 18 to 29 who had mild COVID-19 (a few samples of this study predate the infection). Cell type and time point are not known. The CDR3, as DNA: TGTGCCAGCAGTTTGGGCTGGTGGGGAGATGAGGAGACTAATGAAAAACTGTTTTTT. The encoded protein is CASSLGWWGDEETNEKLFF.